These 24 T cell receptor beta chains came from one sample sequenced in a study of blood T cell repertoires in COVID-19. Assay used: immunoSEQ multiplex PCR; TCRdb lists only in-frame clones, some missing. The sample has approximately 120,000 clones, about 80% seen once; the top ten hold 20% to 25%. Input material: peripheral blood. The receptors were gathered from a human donor in a cohort sampled during active COVID-19.

This clone was seen repeatedly, ten times or more. The chain is built from TRBV14 and TRBJ1-3; D possibly corresponds to TRBD1 (5 bases). Per germline, CDR1 SGHDN and CDR2 FVKESK. The V end lost 4 bases, the J end lost 8 bases, and 33 bases lay between the germline ends. The CDR3 is 20 amino acids. DNA for the CDR3: TGTGCCAGCAGCCCCGGCCGGACGGGGCTCCTTTATCGCGGGGGATACACCATATATTTT. Translated, it gives CASSPGRTGLLYRGGYTIYF.

The chain employs TRBV25-1 and TRBJ1-5; 10 bases align to TRBD1. CDR3 length equals 16 residues. Germline V gives CDR1 MGHDK, CDR2 SYGVNS. V lost 6 bases and J lost 4; bases outside the gene matches: 9. CDR3 loop: CASRRRQGALNQPQHF. In DNA, the CDR3 is TGTGCCAGCAGGAGAAGACAGGGGGCTCTTAATCAGCCCCAGCATTTT.

The V and J genes are TRBV9 and TRBJ2-3, with TRBD2 matching over 7 bases. The CDR3 extends over 15 amino acids. V lost 6 bases and J lost 2; bases outside the gene matches: 9. Germline V gene lookup returns CDR1 SGDLS and CDR2 YYNGEE. CDR3 loop: CASIPSGVDTDTQYF. CDR3 DNA: TGTGCCAGCATCCCCAGCGGGGTCGACACAGATACGCAGTATTTT.

The chain is built from TRBV5-1 and TRBJ2-1; 11 bases are a match to TRBD2. The J segment lost 4 bases and the V segment lost 7 bases, leaving 10 bases of the junction unmatched. Germline V CDR1 and CDR2: SGHRS, YFSETQ. The CDR3 extends over 16 amino acids. CDR3 nucleotides: TGCGCCAGCGAAGCACTAGCGGGGGCCCCATACAATGAGCAGTTCTTC. Translated: CASEALAGAPYNEQFF.

This clone was detected once. CDR3 region: CASSIQDSQETQYF. In DNA, the CDR3 is TGTGCCAGTAGTATCCAGGACAGCCAAGAGACCCAGTACTTC. The J gene is TRBJ2-5, the V gene TRBV19, with D perhaps TRBD1 (6 bases). The germline V gene encodes CDR1 LNHDA and CDR2 SQIVND (reference sequence). V lost 3 bases to trimming and J lost 1 base, with 9 bases between them. The CDR3 totals 14 residues.

The rearrangement links TRBV18 to TRBJ1-1; tentatively, D is TRBD1 (5 bases). The V end was cut by 5 bases, the J end by 1 base, with 11 bases between. CDR3 size: 14 residues. Germline CDR1 reads KGHSH; CDR2 reads LQKENI. The CDR3 DNA is TGTGCCAGCTCAACGACAGCCCAGAACACTGAAGCTTTCTTT. Protein sequence: CASSTTAQNTEAFF.

This clone was detected a few times. This chain uses TRBV5-4 with TRBJ2-3, with 7 bases matching TRBD2. The germline CDR1 and CDR2 sequences are SGHNT and YYREEE (reference sequence). This CDR3 region has 15 residues. V was pared by 2 bases and J by 0 bases, with 3 bases of the junction left unmatched. CDR3 region: CASSFRAGSTDTQYF. DNA of the CDR3: TGTGCCAGCAGCTTCAGAGCGGGAAGCACAGATACGCAGTATTTT.

The chain joins TRBV5-1 to TRBJ2-3; tentative D call: TRBD2 (5 bases). The V end lost 7 bases, the J end lost 5 bases, and 23 bases lay between the germline ends. There are 16 residues in the CDR3. Germline V lookup: CDR1 SGHRS, CDR2 YFSETQ. The CDR3, as DNA: TGCGCCAGCTTTAGCGAACCGGGAAGCGGTGGAGATACGCAGTATTTT. It is translated as CASFSEPGSGGDTQYF. The whole variable domain, remainder taken from reference TRBV5-1 and TRBJ2-3, is KAGVTQTPRYLIKTRGQQVTLSCSPISGHRSVSWYQQTPGQGLQFLFEYFSETQRNKGNFPGRFSGRQFSNSRSEMNVSTLELGDSALYLCASFSEPGSGGDTQYFGPGTRLTVL.

About this clone itself: One end of the junction does not line up with germline, which may come from a read error. The J gene is TRBJ2-5, the V gene TRBV6-2 or TRBV6-3, with 11 bases lining up with TRBD1. The CDR3 covers 17 residues. Germline CDR1 is MNHEY and CDR2 is SVGEGT. CDR3: CASSTAYRTGGQGTQYF. CDR3 nucleotides: TGTGCCAGCAGTACAGCTTACAGGACAGGGGGCCAAGGGACCCAGTACTTC.

This clone was picked up one time. The chain carries TRBV7-9 and TRBJ1-3, with TRBD1 as a possible D gene (5 bases). Deletions cut 2 bases from V and 0 bases from J, with 17 bases between. CDR1 and CDR2 from the germline V gene are SEHNR and FQNEAQ (reference sequence). This CDR3 has 18 residues. The CDR3 DNA sequence: TGTGCCAGCAGCTTACCGGCCTGGGGACTCTCCTCTGGAAACACCATATATTTT. Translation: CASSLPAWGLSSGNTIYF.

This clone has only one observation. The chain has TRBV9 and TRBJ1-1, with no clear D. V was cut by 0 bases and J by 5 bases, with 11 bases left in between. CDR3 length: 14 amino acids. Germline assignment: CDR1 SGDLS and CDR2 YYNGEE. CDR3 bases: TGTGCCAGCAGCGTAGGTTCGGTTACGACTGAAGCTTTCTTT. This codes for CASSVGSVTTEAFF.

The chain joins TRBV5-4 to TRBJ2-7, with TRBD2 identical over 14 bases. CDR3 size: 15 residues. The germline gives CDR1 SGHNT, CDR2 YYREEE (reference sequence). Trimming at V came to 4 bases and at J to 7 bases, leaving 7 bases not matched to a gene. CDR3 sequence: CASSPPGLAGGEQYF. As DNA, the CDR3 is TGTGCCAGCAGCCCGCCCGGACTAGCGGGAGGTGAGCAGTACTTC.

This chain joins TRBV5-4 and TRBJ1-2; D unclear. Germline CDR1 is SGHNT and CDR2 is YYREEE (reference sequence). CDR3 length equals 16 residues. V lost 4 bases and J lost 4, with 20 bases in between. The CDR3 nucleotides are TGTGCCAGCAGCCCTTCCGGCGGGTTCCCTTCCTATGGCTACACCTTC. The encoded protein is CASSPSGGFPSYGYTF.

This clone was found a few times. J is TRBJ1-2 and V is TRBV30; D is undetermined. The CDR3 is made up of 17 amino acids. Trimming took 2 bases from V and 0 from J, leaving 19 bases between them. The V gene's germline CDR1 is GTSNPN and CDR2 SVGIG (reference sequence). This CDR3 is CAWSYGVLVIPNYGYTF. CDR3 in DNA: TGTGCCTGGAGTTACGGGGTCTTAGTTATTCCTAACTATGGCTACACCTTC.

This rearrangement joins TRBV9 to TRBJ2-5, with 8 nucleotides matching TRBD1. V shed 5 bases and J 3 bases; nucleotides not matched to a gene: 9. Germline V gene lookup returns CDR1 SGDLS and CDR2 YYNGEE. This CDR3 is built from 15 residues. Here the CDR3 reads CASSRRTGREETQYF. CDR3 nucleotides: TGTGCCAGCAGTAGGAGGACAGGGCGTGAAGAGACCCAGTACTTC.

The chain recombines TRBV19 with TRBJ2-1, with D maybe TRBD1 (6 bases). Germline V gene lookup returns CDR1 LNHDA and CDR2 SQIVND (reference sequence). This CDR3 region has 15 residues. Trimming took 3 bases from V and 1 from J, leaving 10 bases between them. CDR3 DNA sequence: TGTGCCAGTAGTATCCAGGGGCGGTCCTACAATGAGCAGTTCTTC. Translation: CASSIQGRSYNEQFF.

V and J are TRBV2 and TRBJ1-5, with D perhaps matching TRBD1 (5 bases). V was cut by 1 base and J by 4 bases, with 8 bases left in between. This CDR3 region has 14 residues. CDR1 SNHLY and CDR2 FYNNEI come from the germline V gene. CDR3 region: CASSEEGLNQPQHF. CDR3 nucleotide sequence: TGTGCCAGCAGTGAAGAGGGGCTTAATCAGCCCCAGCATTTT.

The V call is TRBV5-4, the J call TRBJ2-7; TRBD2 is a possible D gene (5 bases). This CDR3 comprises 13 residues. V was cut by 6 bases and J by 11 bases, with 21 bases left in between. From germline, CDR1 is SGHNT and CDR2 YYREEE (reference sequence). CDR3 sequence reads: CASKWTGNMEEYF. DNA for the CDR3: TGTGCCAGCAAGTGGACCGGGAACATGGAAGAGTACTTC.

The V gene is TRBV7-8, the J gene TRBJ1-6; TRBD1 matches at 7 bases. Germline V gene data show CDR1 as SGHVS and CDR2 as FQNEAQ. The V and J ends lost 6 bases and 9 bases, in that order; junction bases with no gene match: 5. The length of the CDR3 is 13 residues. The CDR3 sequence: CASRQRDSSPLHF. In DNA form, the CDR3 reads TGTGCCAGCAGACAAAGGGACAGTTCACCCCTCCACTTT.

The chain carries TRBV27 and TRBJ1-5, with D maybe TRBD1 (5 bases). This CDR3 is built from 13 residues. Germline loops: CDR1 MNHEY, CDR2 SMNVEV (reference sequence). The germline V and J ends were trimmed by 5 bases and 3 bases, with 8 bases remaining between them. CDR3 in DNA: TGTGCCAGCAGTCAGGGTTCCAATCAGCCCCAGCATTTT. Residues: CASSQGSNQPQHF.

The chain carries TRBV4-3 and TRBJ2-5; 7 nucleotides line up with TRBD2. Germline assignment: CDR1 LGHNA and CDR2 YSLEER. The CDR3 sequence is 15 residues long. V trimming: 3 bases; J trimming: 12 bases; junction bases outside the gene matches: 16. The CDR3 loop reads CASSHSAGTTDVEYF. As DNA, the CDR3 is TGCGCCAGCAGCCATTCTGCGGGGACTACGGACGTGGAGTACTTC.

The chain carries TRBV18 and TRBJ2-1; TRBD2 matches at 9 bases. The germline gives CDR1 KGHSH, CDR2 LQKENI. The CDR3 is made up of 17 amino acids. V lost 3 bases and J lost 0; bases outside the gene matches: 6. The CDR3: CASSPNLAGSSYNEQFF. CDR3 DNA: TGTGCCAGCTCACCGAACCTAGCGGGAAGCTCCTACAATGAGCAGTTCTTC.

V and J are TRBV7-3 and TRBJ2-7; perhaps TRBD2 as D (5 bases). Germline V gives CDR1 SGHTA, CDR2 FQGTGA. Trimming removed 2 bases from V and 5 bases from J, with 10 bases in between. The CDR3 has 13 amino acids. This chain's CDR3 is CASSLYRGNEQYF. The CDR3 DNA reads TGTGCCAGCAGCTTATATCGGGGAAACGAGCAGTACTTC. Full variable domain (remainder filled in from reference TRBV7-3 and TRBJ2-7): GAGVSQTPSNKVTEKGKYVELRCDPISGHTALYWYRQSLGQGPEFLIYFQGTGAADDSGLPNDRFFAVRPEGSVSTLKIQRTERGDSAVYLCASSLYRGNEQYFGPGTRLTVT.

The rearrangement links TRBV7-8 to TRBJ1-3; D remains unclear. The CDR3 runs to 14 residues. Germline lookup yields CDR1 SGHVS and CDR2 FQNEAQ. V lost 2 bases to trimming and J lost 2 bases, with 7 bases between them. CDR3 bases: TGTGCCAGCAGCTTAACGAGGGCTGGAAACACCATATATTTT. Amino acids: CASSLTRAGNTIYF.